This TCR beta chain was documented in a study of blood T cell repertoires in COVID-19. On the study more broadly: The United States, Italy and Spain provided the acute and convalescent COVID-19 samples. Sample material is recorded as cDNA or gDNA derived from T cells, B-cell-depleted T cells, or PBMCs.

This CDR3 spans 14 amino acids. In germline, CDR1 is SGHTA, CDR2 FQGNSA. With 5 bases clipped from V and 5 bases from J, the junction kept 7 bases outside the gene matches. Authors' data handling: Using reference gene primer amplification, nucleated cell counts were estimated. The data were produced by immunoSEQ multiplex PCR, yet TCRdb's version contains in-frame clones alone and is incomplete. V, J and clone size reflect that table, while D and trimming were determined from the DNA. Of about 68,000 clones listed, about four fifths are singletons. Sequencing input: peripheral blood. This TCR was sampled from a man aged 50 or older with active COVID-19. The rearrangement uses TRBV7-2 and TRBJ2-3; 7 nucleotides match TRBD1. In DNA, the CDR3 is TGTGCCAGCAGCCCCCCGACAGGGAAAGATACGCAGTATTTT. Protein sequence: CASSPPTGKDTQYF.